These T cell receptor beta chains were read from a single sample in a study of metastatic and nonmetastatic thyroid tumors. TCRdb reprocessed the PCR reads using MiXCR. The data hold about 6,100 clones, with about 29% observed a single time. Sequenced sample: adjacent normal tissue. All receptors derive from a female donor with papillary thyroid cancer or a benign thyroid nodule (not recorded which). Some clones in this sample may be carry-over from other donors' samples. CDR3s include the opening cysteine and the closing phenylalanine or tryptophan. A D gene is named only where the DNA matches it firmly. A row's size may be missing; if present it is once, few, many or a size class.

D	size	V	J	CDR3	DNA
TRBD1	large	TRBV7-2	TRBJ1-3	CASSSSTGATGNTIYF	TGTGCCAGCAGCTCCTCGACAGGGGCAACTGGAAACACCATATATTTT
TRBD1	-	TRBV20-1	TRBJ1-1	CSVPDRLRSEAFF	TGCAGTGTTCCGGACAGGCTAAGGTCTGAAGCTTTCTTT
TRBD1	few	TRBV6-1	TRBJ2-2	CASRPRQGHTGELFF	TGTGCCAGCAGACCGAGACAGGGGCACACCGGGGAGCTGTTTTTT
TRBD2	large	TRBV9	TRBJ2-1	CASSAQTRGPREGYNEQFF	TGTGCCAGCAGCGCCCAAACTCGGGGGCCCCGGGAGGGGTACAATGAGCAGTTCTTC
-	few	TRBV7-2	TRBJ2-4	CASSLGGGKRYF	TGTGCCAGCAGCTTAGGCGGAGGGAAAAGATACTTC
-	medium-sized	TRBV2	TRBJ2-1	CASTQDRGEQFF	TGTGCCAGCACCCAAGACCGGGGTGAGCAGTTCTTC
-	few	TRBV6-2/TRBV6-3	TRBJ1-2	CASSYSQDMSGYTF	TGTGCCAGCAGTTACTCTCAGGACATGTCCGGCTACACCTTC
-	-	TRBV12-3/TRBV12-4	TRBJ2-7	CASSIGYEQYF	TGTGCCAGCAGTATCGGGTACGAGCAGTACTTC
-	medium-sized	TRBV5-1	TRBJ2-3	CASSLGLGETDTQYF	TGCGCCAGCAGCTTGGGTCTAGGCGAGACAGATACGCAGTATTTT
-	-	TRBV3-1	TRBJ1-1	CASSPLMNTEAFF	TGTGCCAGCAGCCCCCTGATGAACACTGAAGCTTTCTTT
-	-	TRBV20-1	TRBJ1-2	CSAPVGGYGYTF	TGCAGTGCACCAGTCGGGGGTTATGGCTACACCTTC
-	once	TRBV20-1	TRBJ2-7	CSASQGRGGYEQYF	TGCAGTGCTAGTCAGGGGCGGGGCGGTTACGAGCAGTACTTC
-	few	TRBV12-3/TRBV12-4	TRBJ2-7	CASSLGAGTYEQYF	TGTGCCAGCAGTTTAGGGGCGGGAACCTACGAGCAGTACTTC
-	large	TRBV6-1	TRBJ1-1	CASREPGEGSTEAFF	TGTGCCAGCAGGGAGCCAGGGGAAGGTAGCACTGAAGCTTTCTTT
-	few	TRBV19	TRBJ2-7	CASSTSSYEQYF	TGTGCCAGTAGTACCTCATCTTACGAGCAGTACTTC
-	-	TRBV27	TRBJ1-2	CASSHGQDFYGYTF	TGTGCCAGCAGCCACGGCCAGGACTTCTATGGCTACACCTTC
-	large	TRBV10-3	TRBJ2-5	CAISEGSGRKTQYF	TGTGCCATCAGTGAGGGGTCAGGTAGGAAGACCCAGTACTTC
-	-	TRBV2	TRBJ1-1	CACSAQGGLNTEAFF	TGTGCCTGCAGTGCACAGGGTGGTTTGAACACTGAAGCTTTCTTT
TRBD2	-	TRBV9	TRBJ2-3	CASSVGSGRAQDTQYF	TGTGCCAGCAGCGTAGGAAGCGGGAGGGCCCAAGATACGCAGTATTTT